The 26 T cell receptor beta chains listed next were all sequenced from one sample in a study of blood T cells in healthy people across ages. A second PCR, run for about 7 to 11 cycles, used a sample-barcoded 5' primer plus a J-beta primer mix. A single record per CDR3 protein comes from TCRdb applying MiXCR to the 5' RACE reads. The sample contains 540,000 or so distinct CDR3 sequences, 20% to 30% of which appear only once. This sample also belongs to another study, concerning T cells of mothers and their children.

The sequenced sample was blood. Receptor source: a boy aged 5 to 17 in good health.

The chain couples TRBV20-1 to TRBJ2-3; a weak D match, TRBD2 (5 bases). Trimming left V 6 bases short and J 5 bases short, with 15 bases between. CDR3 length: 13 amino acids. Germline CDR1 reads DFQATT; CDR2 reads SNEGSKA (reference sequence). CDR3 loop: CSAGGRRRDTQYF. The CDR3 nucleotides are TGCAGTGCCGGTGGCAGGAGGAGAGATACGCAGTATTTT.

This clonotype turned up a few times. The rearrangement links TRBV14 to TRBJ2-5; weak D call: TRBD1 (6 bases). V lost 1 base to trimming and J lost 1 base, with 22 bases between them. The CDR3 contains 19 residues. CDR1 and CDR2 from the germline V gene are SGHDN and FVKESK. The DNA for the CDR3 is TGTGCCAGCAGCCAAGGGATCGGGACAACTTCGATATTCCAAGAGACCCAGTACTTC. It encodes CASSQGIGTTSIFQETQYF.

This chain uses TRBV7-2 with TRBJ2-3; D unresolved. Germline assignment: CDR1 SGHTA and CDR2 FQGNSA. Trimming shortened V by 3 bases and J by 5 bases, and 3 bases separated the two germline ends. The CDR3 is 11 amino acids. The CDR3 reads CASSFIDTQYF. CDR3 in DNA: TGTGCCAGCAGCTTCATAGATACGCAGTATTTT.

This clonotype turned up a few times. This chain connects TRBV6-4 to TRBJ2-3, with D unresolved. The length of the CDR3 is 13 residues. The V gene's germline CDR1 is MRHNA and CDR2 SNTAGT. V was trimmed by 2 bases and J by 5 bases, leaving 8 bases between them. The CDR3 region has the DNA TGTGCCAGCAGTGACGGTTTAGGAGATACGCAGTATTTT. It specifies CASSDGLGDTQYF.

This clonotype was detected only a few times. The rearrangement uses TRBV7-2 and TRBJ2-1; TRBD1 agrees at 7 bases. The CDR3 is 14 residues long. Looked up from germline, CDR1 is SGHTA and CDR2 is FQGNSA. V was pared by 2 bases and J by 6 bases, with 4 bases of the junction left unmatched. CDR3 in DNA: TGTGCCAGCAGCTTACCGGGACAGTCCAATGAGCAGTTCTTC. Encoded protein: CASSLPGQSNEQFF.

This clonotype came up a few times. V gene TRBV20-1 combines with J gene TRBJ1-1; TRBD1 might be the D (5 bases). From germline, CDR1 is DFQATT and CDR2 SNEGSKA (reference sequence). The CDR3 totals 15 residues. The V gene lost 0 bases and the J gene lost 2 bases, with 13 bases spanning the gap. Written as DNA, the CDR3 is TGCAGTGCTAGAGATTGGACATACTTAAACACTGAAGCTTTCTTT. This translates into CSARDWTYLNTEAFF.

This clonotype was found a few times. This chain links TRBV12-5 with TRBJ2-1, with D hard to call. V was shortened by 1 base and J by 8 bases, with 3 bases between the two germline ends. Germline V gives CDR1 LGHNT, CDR2 FRNRAP. CDR3 length equals 11 residues. The CDR3 spells CASGLGHEQFF. CDR3 sequence (DNA): TGTGCTAGTGGTTTGGGACATGAGCAGTTCTTC.

This clonotype appeared a few times. V gene TRBV5-1 combines with J gene TRBJ1-1; TRBD1 agrees at 12 bases. V shed 4 bases, J shed 10 bases, and the junction held 17 bases outside the gene matches. The CDR3 runs 17 residues. The germline V gene has CDR1 SGHRS and CDR2 YFSETQ. CDR3 in amino acids: CASSNSGTGGPTRGAFF. The CDR3 nucleotides are TGCGCCAGCAGCAATTCCGGGACAGGGGGCCCGACTCGCGGAGCTTTCTTT.

The V and J genes are TRBV6-2 or TRBV6-3 and TRBJ1-4; no reliable D call. The CDR3 loop spans 14 amino acids. CDR1 is MNHEY, CDR2 SVGEGT, per germline. V lost 2 bases and J lost 0, with 4 bases in between. CDR3 coding DNA: TGTGCCAGCAGTTACACAGCAACTAATGAAAAACTGTTTTTT. It is translated as CASSYTATNEKLFF.

The chain carries TRBV29-1 and TRBJ2-4, with D perhaps matching TRBD1 or TRBD2 (6 bases each). V was shortened by 4 bases and J by 1 base, with 14 bases between the two germline ends. Looked up from germline, CDR1 is SQVTM and CDR2 is ANQGSEA. The CDR3 is 15 residues long. For the CDR3, the DNA is TGCAGCGTTGGGGGGGACAATGTTGCCAAAAACATTCAGTACTTC. Its protein product is CSVGGDNVAKNIQYF.

Ten or more counts support this clonotype. J is TRBJ2-5 and V is TRBV28, with 7 bases aligning to TRBD1. Looked up from germline, CDR1 is MDHEN and CDR2 is SYDVKM. The CDR3 is 14 residues long. Losses at the gene ends were 6 bases for V and 2 bases for J; bases not matched to a gene: 6. The DNA of the CDR3 is TGTGCCAGCAGCCCGACAGGGAGACAAGAGACCCAGTACTTC. It yields the protein CASSPTGRQETQYF.

J is TRBJ2-1 and V is TRBV7-2; 8 nucleotides align to TRBD1. The V segment lost 1 base and the J segment 7 bases; nucleotides outside the gene matches: 9. CDR3 length equals 16 residues. Germline V CDR1 and CDR2: SGHTA, FQGNSA. The CDR3 sequence is CASSLVPWTGQNEQFF. The CDR3 DNA reads TGTGCCAGCAGCTTAGTACCATGGACAGGGCAGAATGAGCAGTTCTTC. The full variable domain, in which reference TRBV7-2 and TRBJ2-1 provide the parts outside the CDR3, is GAGVSQSPSNKVTEKGKDVELRCDPISGHTALYWYRQSLGQGLEFLIYFQGNSAPDKSGLPSDRFSAERTGGSVSTLTIQRTQQEDSAVYLCASSLVPWTGQNEQFFGPGTRLTVL.

The rearrangement links TRBV2 to TRBJ2-1; possible D gene TRBD2, 6 bases. The germline V and J ends were trimmed by 8 bases and 4 bases, with 6 bases remaining between them. Germline CDR1 reads SNHLY; CDR2 reads FYNNEI. The CDR3 has 11 amino acids. The CDR3 DNA follows: TGTGCCAGCGGGACTTACAATGAGCAGTTCTTC. Amino acids: CASGTYNEQFF.

This chain joins TRBV7-2 and TRBJ2-1; D might be TRBD2 (7 bases). The V gene's germline CDR1 is SGHTA and CDR2 FQGNSA. The CDR3 loop spans 16 amino acids. Trimming stripped 1 base from V and 0 bases from J, with 10 bases between. The DNA for the CDR3 is TGTGCCAGCAGCTTAGGGGGGGGCATCTCCTACAATGAGCAGTTCTTC. This encodes CASSLGGGISYNEQFF.

The sample holds a few counts of this clonotype. The rearrangement links TRBV6-5 to TRBJ2-2; the match to TRBD1 covers 7 bases. J lost 0 bases, V lost 2 bases, and 9 bases had no gene match. Germline CDR1 is MNHEY and CDR2 is SVGAGI. The CDR3 covers 18 residues. CDR3 sequence (DNA): TGTGCCAGCAGTTACCGTCTTTCTCAGGGGGCGAACACCGGGGAGCTGTTTTTT. It encodes CASSYRLSQGANTGELFF.

In this sample, this clonotype turned up a few times. The gene calls are TRBV6-2 or TRBV6-3 and TRBJ1-5; D ambiguous. In germline, CDR1 is MNHEY, CDR2 SVGEGT. There are 15 residues in the CDR3. Trimming took 7 bases from V and 1 from J, leaving 14 bases between them. CDR3 region: CASTGDSLSNQPQHF. The CDR3 nucleotides read TGTGCCAGCACTGGGGATTCTCTGAGCAATCAGCCCCAGCATTTT.

The J gene is TRBJ2-2, the V gene TRBV20-1; 8 bases agree with TRBD1. Trimming removed 5 bases from V and 4 bases from J; junction bases left unmatched: 3. The germline V gene has CDR1 DFQATT and CDR2 SNEGSKA (reference sequence). There are 13 residues in the CDR3. The CDR3 spells CSAQTGATGELFF. The DNA of the CDR3 is TGCAGTGCTCAGACAGGGGCCACCGGGGAGCTGTTTTTT.

J is TRBJ2-7 and V is TRBV9, with D possibly being TRBD2 (6 bases). From germline, CDR1 is SGDLS and CDR2 YYNGEE. V dropped 0 bases and J dropped 3 bases, with 19 bases sitting between them. The CDR3 consists of 17 residues. This chain's CDR3 is CASSVAAAGPGDYEQYF. CDR3 DNA sequence: TGTGCCAGCAGCGTAGCTGCGGCAGGACCGGGAGACTACGAGCAGTACTTC.

This clonotype turned up a few times. The J gene is TRBJ2-6, the V gene TRBV12-3 or TRBV12-4; D gene unclear. The CDR3 runs 13 residues. V was clipped by 11 bases and J by 0 bases, with 8 bases between them. The CDR3 loop is CAAWGSGANVLTF. The CDR3 DNA reads as TGTGCCGCATGGGGCTCTGGGGCCAACGTCCTGACTTTC.

This clonotype was picked up a small number of times. The CDR3 sequence: CASSHIGYTEAFF. Written as DNA, the CDR3 is TGTGCCAGCAGCCATATTGGCTACACTGAAGCTTTCTTT. The chain recombines TRBV4-2 with TRBJ1-1; no definite D call. V was cut by 3 bases and J by 3 bases, with 8 bases left in between. CDR3 size: 13 residues. CDR1 and CDR2 (germline): LGHNA, YNFKEQ.

This clonotype appeared a few times. V and J are TRBV4-1 and TRBJ2-1; 7 positions match TRBD2. The J call is doubtful: the DNA matches TRBJ2-7 better. Germline assignment: CDR1 MGHRA and CDR2 YSYEKL. The CDR3 sequence is 17 residues long. The CDR3 here is CASSQALGGSGTYEQYF. For the CDR3, the DNA is TGCGCCAGCAGCCAAGCCCTTGGCGGGAGCGGGACCTACGAGCAGTACTTC.

The V call is TRBV28, the J call TRBJ2-7, with a tentative D call TRBD1 (6 bases). The CDR3 has 13 residues. The V end lost 8 bases, the J end lost 3 bases, and 14 bases lay between the germline ends. CDR1 and CDR2 (germline): MDHEN, SYDVKM. DNA of the CDR3: TGTGCCAGCGTGGGGGCAGCTGGCTACGAGCAGTACTTC. It specifies CASVGAAGYEQYF.

This chain uses TRBV5-6 with TRBJ1-5, with TRBD1 matching over 7 bases. The germline gives CDR1 SGHDT, CDR2 YYEEEE. V trimming: 3 bases; J trimming: 1 base; junction bases outside the gene matches: 10. The CDR3 consists of 17 residues. The CDR3 DNA reads as TGTGCCAGCAGCTCACGAGGCAGGGGGAGAAGCAATCAGCCCCAGCATTTT. It translates to CASSSRGRGRSNQPQHF.

The V gene is TRBV24-1, the J gene TRBJ2-7; no firm D call. The germline V and J ends were trimmed by 4 bases and 2 bases, with 5 bases remaining between them. CDR1 KGHDR and CDR2 SFDVKD come from the germline V gene. This CDR3 spans 12 amino acids. CDR3 in amino acids: CATSEPAYEQYF. DNA of the CDR3: TGTGCCACCAGTGAACCAGCCTACGAGCAGTACTTC.

This clonotype was observed a handful of times. The chain is built from TRBV12-3 or TRBV12-4 and TRBJ2-7; D is uncertain. The ends were cut back, 1 base at V and 6 bases at J, with 10 bases in the middle. The CDR3 loop spans 13 amino acids. CDR3 nucleotide sequence: TGTGCCAGCAGTTTAGTGTCCGGGCTCGAGCAGTACTTC. This sequence encodes CASSLVSGLEQYF.

The V gene is TRBV21-1, the J gene TRBJ2-3; the DNA was not compared with TRBD1, the D call given in the table. TRBV21-1 is shown as a pseudogene. CDR3 length: 15 amino acids. In nucleotides, the CDR3 is TGTGCCAGCGGCGGTAGACAGGGCAGTCCAGATACGCAGTATTTT. Encoded protein: CASGGRQGSPDTQYF.